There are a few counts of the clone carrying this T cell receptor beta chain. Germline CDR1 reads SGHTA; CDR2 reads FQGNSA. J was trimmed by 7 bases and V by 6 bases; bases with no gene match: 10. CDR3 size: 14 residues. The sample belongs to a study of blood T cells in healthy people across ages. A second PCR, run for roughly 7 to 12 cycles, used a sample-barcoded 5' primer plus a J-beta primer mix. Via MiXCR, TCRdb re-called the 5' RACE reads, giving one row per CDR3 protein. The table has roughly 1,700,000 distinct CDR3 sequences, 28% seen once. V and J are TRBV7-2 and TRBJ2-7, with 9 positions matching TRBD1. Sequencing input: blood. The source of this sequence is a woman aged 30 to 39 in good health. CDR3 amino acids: CASRVQGASGEQYF. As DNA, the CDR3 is TGTGCCAGCAGAGTACAGGGGGCTTCGGGAGAGCAGTACTTC. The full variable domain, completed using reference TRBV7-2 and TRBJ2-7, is GAGVSQSPSNKVTEKGKDVELRCDPISGHTALYWYRQSLGQGLEFLIYFQGNSAPDKSGLPSDRFSAERTGGSVSTLTIQRTQQEDSAVYLCASRVQGASGEQYFGPGTRLTVT.